The 18 T cell receptor beta chains in this list originate from one sample, sequenced in a study of shared clonotypes between healthy human individuals. TCRdb's table, derived via immunoSEQ multiplex PCR, lists solely in-frame clones and lacks some. The sample yields hundreds of thousands of clones, about 96% seen once. The sequenced sample was naive CD4+ T cells sorted from blood. Subset in this sample: CD45RA+ positively selected. These receptors all stem from a woman aged 25-40 years in good health.

This sequence joins TRBV20-1 and TRBJ1-2, with D hard to call. The CDR3 has 10 amino acids. Germline-derived CDR1 and CDR2 are DFQATT and SNEGSKA (reference sequence). The V end was cut by 4 bases, the J end by 8 bases, with 8 bases between. The CDR3 protein is CSANKPGYTF. The CDR3 coding sequence is TGCAGTGCTAATAAACCAGGCTACACCTTC.

Comment on this clone: Other nucleotide sequences from this sample produce the same CDR3. The chain couples TRBV18 to TRBJ1-1, with D uncertain. The CDR3 contains 12 residues. Germline V lookup: CDR1 KGHSH, CDR2 LQKENI. V dropped 3 bases and J dropped 2 bases, with 4 bases sitting between them. This CDR3 reads CASSPKNTEAFF. Written as DNA, the CDR3 is TGTGCCAGCTCACCGAAAAACACTGAAGCTTTCTTT.

The chain links TRBV28 to TRBJ1-2; 8 nucleotides align to TRBD1. Germline CDR1 reads MDHEN; CDR2 reads SYDVKM. The CDR3 contains 14 residues. Trimming removed 4 bases from V and 9 bases from J; junction bases left unmatched: 10. CDR3 loop: CASSSGQGPMSYTF. The CDR3 DNA follows: TGTGCCAGCAGTTCCGGACAGGGCCCTATGAGCTACACCTTC.

The rearrangement uses TRBV13 and TRBJ2-3, with 7 positions matching TRBD1. There are 19 residues in the CDR3. V was pared by 4 bases and J by 0 bases, with 16 bases of the junction left unmatched. Germline lookup yields CDR1 PRHDT and CDR2 FYEKMQ (reference sequence). The CDR3 here is CASSYRRTGHGYSTDTQYF. The CDR3 DNA sequence: TGTGCCAGCAGCTATAGAAGGACAGGCCACGGGTATAGCACAGATACGCAGTATTTT.

This clone was observed a few times. V and J are TRBV7-9 and TRBJ1-2, with TRBD1 identical over 9 bases. Trimming took 3 bases from V and 8 from J; bases not matched to a gene: 7. Germline CDR1 SEHNR, CDR2 FQNEAQ (reference sequence). The CDR3 has 14 amino acids. This chain's CDR3 is CASSFYRDREGYTF. The CDR3 coding sequence is TGTGCCAGCAGCTTTTACAGGGACAGGGAGGGCTACACCTTC.

J is TRBJ2-5 and V is TRBV7-6; TRBD2 aligns across 9 bases. The assigned J gene may be wrong: the sequence end matches TRBJ2-7 better. The CDR3 runs 19 residues. Germline V gene sequence: CDR1 SGHVS, CDR2 FNYEAQ. As DNA, the CDR3 is TGTGCCAGCAGCTCCGGCCTGGTATCGCGGGAGGGCCCTTCCTACGAGCAGTACTTC. Its translation: CASSSGLVSREGPSYEQYF.

V usage is TRBV5-4 and J usage is TRBJ2-1; unclear D gene. The CDR3 extends over 15 amino acids. The germline V and J ends were trimmed by 0 bases and 3 bases, with 10 bases remaining between them. Germline V gene data show CDR1 as SGHNT and CDR2 as YYREEE (reference sequence). The CDR3 coding sequence is TGTGCCAGCAGCTTGGGTAACGACCACTACAATGAGCAGTTCTTC. Translated: CASSLGNDHYNEQFF.

The chain is built from TRBV9 and TRBJ2-3; 8 bases match TRBD2. Trimming removed 4 bases from V and 2 bases from J; junction bases left unmatched: 6. CDR1 SGDLS and CDR2 YYNGEE come from the germline V gene. The CDR3 totals 15 residues. The CDR3 coding sequence is TGTGCCAGCAGCCTTAGCGGGACTATCACAGATACGCAGTATTTT. Protein sequence: CASSLSGTITDTQYF.

The chain's CDR3 is CASSPDRGSGYGYTF. CDR3 in DNA: TGTGCCAGCTCACCTGATCGCGGGAGCGGCTATGGCTACACCTTC. V and J are TRBV18 and TRBJ1-2; no clear D gene. V was cut by 3 bases and J by 4 bases, with 15 bases left in between. The germline CDR1 and CDR2 sequences are KGHSH and LQKENI. This CDR3 spans 15 amino acids.

V and J are TRBV18 and TRBJ2-1; no definite D call. V was clipped by 4 bases and J by 7 bases, with 8 bases between them. CDR1 and CDR2 from the germline V gene are KGHSH and LQKENI. This CDR3 contains 12 residues. CDR3 amino acids: CASSLSWNEQFF. CDR3 coding DNA: TGTGCCAGCTCACTGAGCTGGAATGAGCAGTTCTTC.

About this clone itself: At the DNA level, this CDR3 is encoded by other sequences in the same sample as well. This chain connects TRBV27 to TRBJ1-4; 7 nucleotides line up with TRBD1. CDR1 and CDR2 from the germline V gene are MNHEY and SMNVEV (reference sequence). This CDR3 is 15 amino acids long. The junction had 2 bases not matched to a gene; V was cut back by 4 bases and J by 0 bases. The CDR3 spells CASSSQGATNEKLFF. As DNA, the CDR3 is TGTGCCAGCAGTTCCCAGGGGGCAACTAATGAAAAACTGTTTTTT.

The chain carries TRBV10-2 and TRBJ2-7; the D is unclear. The CDR3 contains 12 residues. Between the trimmed V and J ends, which lost 6 bases and 5 bases, there was a span of 11 bases. Germline V gives CDR1 WSHSY, CDR2 SAAADI. This CDR3 is CASRTVLDEQYF. The CDR3 nucleotides are TGCGCCAGCAGAACGGTTCTCGACGAGCAGTACTTC.

J is TRBJ2-7 and V is TRBV27; D tentatively fits TRBD1 or TRBD2 (5 bases each). V was pared by 3 bases and J by 12 bases, with 24 bases between. Germline CDR1 reads MNHEY; CDR2 reads SMNVEV (reference sequence). The CDR3 is made up of 15 amino acids. CDR3 sequence (DNA): TGTGCCAGCAGTTTGGTACGGGACCCTAGTTCCGGCAGGTACTTC. Protein sequence: CASSLVRDPSSGRYF.

This chain joins TRBV7-9 and TRBJ2-5; 7 bases line up with TRBD1. Germline V gene sequence: CDR1 SEHNR, CDR2 FQNEAQ (reference sequence). The V gene end was trimmed by 4 bases and the J gene end by 4 bases; junction bases not matched to a gene: 9. CDR3 length: 15 residues. The CDR3 region has the DNA TGTGCCAGCAGCTCCATCTACAGGGGCGTAGAGACCCAGTACTTC. This encodes CASSSIYRGVETQYF. The variable domain in full, completed from reference TRBV7-9 and TRBJ2-5, reads DTGVSQNPRHKITKRGQNVTFRCDPISEHNRLYWYRQTLGQGPEFLTYFQNEAQLEKSRLLSDRFSAERPKGSFSTLEIQRTEQGDSAMYLCASSSIYRGVETQYFGPGTRLLVL.

This rearrangement joins TRBV6-6 to TRBJ2-2; TRBD1 might be the D (6 bases). CDR1 and CDR2 from the germline V gene are MNHNY and SVGAGI (reference sequence). The CDR3 runs 15 residues. With 2 bases removed from V and 1 base from J, the gap between germline ends came to 8 bases. CDR3 nucleotide sequence: TGTGCCAGCAGTTACGGGACAAAGAACACCGGGGAGCTGTTTTTT. It yields the protein CASSYGTKNTGELFF.

This clone occurred once. CDR3 in amino acids: CATSRDGGRNQPQHF. CDR3 coding DNA: TGTGCCACCAGCAGAGATGGCGGTAGGAATCAGCCCCAGCATTTT. This chain uses TRBV15 with TRBJ1-5, with unresolved D. Trimming removed 0 bases from V and 4 bases from J, with 10 bases in between. Germline V gene lookup returns CDR1 LNHNV and CDR2 YYDKDF (reference sequence). CDR3 length equals 15 residues.

This clone was counted a single time. The V call is TRBV19, the J call TRBJ2-2; D is perhaps TRBD1 (7 bases). This CDR3 contains 16 residues. Trimming stripped 8 bases from V and 4 bases from J, with 20 bases between. Germline CDR1 and CDR2: LNHDA and SQIVND (reference sequence). CDR3 bases: TGTGCCAGTCTCCTCAGGGGGGCTGAAAGCACCGGGGAGCTGTTTTTT. Its translation is CASLLRGAESTGELFF.

The chain recombines TRBV28 with TRBJ2-7, with 9 positions matching TRBD2. V lost 6 bases to trimming and J lost 7 bases; unmatched junction nucleotides: 4. The CDR3 loop spans 12 amino acids. Germline loops: CDR1 MDHEN, CDR2 SYDVKM. The CDR3 protein is CASRQGLAEQYF. Written as DNA, the CDR3 is TGTGCCAGCAGACAAGGACTAGCGGAGCAGTACTTC.